This entry describes one T cell receptor (beta chain). Antigen: not known. Trimming removed 4 bases from V and 5 bases from J, with 12 bases in between. The CDR3 sequence is 14 residues long. Germline CDR1 is SGDLS and CDR2 is YYNGEE. The study ran its PCR with 60 Vbeta and 13 Jbeta primers. Sequencing used immunoSEQ multiplex PCR; TCRdb keeps in-frame clones, though not all of them. The data contain some 150,000 clones, less than 85% of them seen just once; the ten biggest clones take up less than 2%. These data originate in a study of cytomegalovirus exposure and HLA in healthy donors. The study, taken as a whole, reports: Across donors, sequencing depth was assumed by presence/absence analyses to be roughly uniform.

The sequenced sample consisted of PBMCs. This TCR came from a man aged 35 to 55 in good health and CMV-seronegative. V is TRBV9 and J is TRBJ2-2; D is unclear. The CDR3, as DNA: TGTGCCAGCAGCCCCCGGAGTGAGACCGGGGAGCTGTTTTTT. Its translation is CASSPRSETGELFF.